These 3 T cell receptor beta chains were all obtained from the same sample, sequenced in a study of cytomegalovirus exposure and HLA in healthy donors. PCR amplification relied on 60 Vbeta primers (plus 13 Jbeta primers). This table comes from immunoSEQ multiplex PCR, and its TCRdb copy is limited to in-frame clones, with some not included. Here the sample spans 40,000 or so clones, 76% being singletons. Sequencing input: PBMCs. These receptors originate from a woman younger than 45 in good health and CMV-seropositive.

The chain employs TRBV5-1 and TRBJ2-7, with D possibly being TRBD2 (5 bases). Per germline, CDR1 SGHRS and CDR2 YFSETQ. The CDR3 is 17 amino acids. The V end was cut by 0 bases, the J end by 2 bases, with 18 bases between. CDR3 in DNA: TGCGCCAGCAGCTTGGCGTTTGTGGGAACGGGGACCTACGAGCAGTACTTC. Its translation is CASSLAFVGTGTYEQYF.

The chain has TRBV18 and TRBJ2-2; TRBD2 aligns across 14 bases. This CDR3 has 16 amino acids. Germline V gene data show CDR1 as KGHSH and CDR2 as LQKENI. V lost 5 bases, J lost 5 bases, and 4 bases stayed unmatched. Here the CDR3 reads CASSGLAGGPTGELFF. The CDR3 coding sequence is TGTGCCAGCTCAGGACTAGCGGGGGGCCCGACCGGGGAGCTGTTTTTT.

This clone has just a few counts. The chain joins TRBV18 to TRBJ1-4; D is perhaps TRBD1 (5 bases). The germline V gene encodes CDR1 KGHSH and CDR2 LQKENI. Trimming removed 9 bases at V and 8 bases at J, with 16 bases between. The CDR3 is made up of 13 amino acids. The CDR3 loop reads CASSRGGEEKLFF. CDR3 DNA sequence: TGTGCCAGTAGTCGAGGAGGGGAAGAAAAACTGTTTTTT.